These T cell receptor beta chains were read from a single sample in a study of post-analysis software for immune sequencing data. TCRdb independently ran MiXCR on the PCR reads; one entry per CDR3 protein. The sample yields hundreds of thousands of distinct CDR3 sequences, roughly 45% seen once. Sequenced: blood. These receptors all come from a girl between 10 and 17 years old with multiple sclerosis. CDR3s include the opening cysteine and the closing phenylalanine or tryptophan. A D gene is named only where the DNA matches it firmly.

J | V | D | CDR3
TRBJ2-2 | TRBV5-1 | . | CASSLAPSGNTGELFF
TRBJ1-4 | TRBV13 | . | CASSSRQLNEKLFF
TRBJ2-7 | TRBV20-1 | . | CSAWPLTTSGYEQYF
TRBJ2-1 | TRBV28 | TRBD1 | CASSKPGQVGNEQFF
TRBJ2-3 | TRBV7-2 | . | CASSTDLGTDTQYF
TRBJ2-7 | TRBV6-2/TRBV6-3 | TRBD2 | CASSDGLASSYEQYF
TRBJ2-5 | TRBV7-9 | TRBD1 | CASSPGQGTSETQYF
. | TRBV7-2 | . | CASSLVIKYEQYF
TRBJ2-7 | TRBV27 | TRBD1 | CASKGQVGSYEQYF
TRBJ1-2 | TRBV9 | TRBD1 | CASSPGQEDDGYTF
TRBJ2-5 | TRBV7-9 | TRBD1 | CASSLSLTGQGAAETQYF
TRBJ2-1 | TRBV18 | TRBD2 | CASSPPREALGYEQFF
TRBJ1-6 | TRBV2 | . | CASSYSGRSPLHF
TRBJ2-1 | TRBV5-6 | . | CASSLEGWEQFF
TRBJ2-7 | TRBV20-1 | . | CSARDHSGGYEQYF
TRBJ1-5 | TRBV18 | . | CASSPAVRGSNQPQHF
TRBJ2-4 | TRBV7-2 | TRBD1 | CASSETGEPAKNIQYF
. | TRBV27 | . | CASSLQPERGNEQYF
TRBJ2-7 | TRBV7-2 | . | CASSSPHLDEQYF
TRBJ1-2 | TRBV7-2 | TRBD1 | CASTLDRGNHGYTF
TRBJ2-7 | TRBV20-1 | . | CSARERNAYEQYF
TRBJ1-5 | TRBV12-3/TRBV12-4 | TRBD1 | CASGQGARNQPQHF
TRBJ1-5 | TRBV15 | . | CATSRELLNQPQHF
TRBJ2-7 | TRBV20-1 | TRBD2 | CSASPPGRVYSYEQYF
TRBJ1-2 | TRBV20-1 | . | CSAARGQGRNLQGYTF
TRBJ2-5 | TRBV20-1 | . | CSATVLTVYQETQYF
TRBJ2-7 | TRBV7-9 | . | CASSFGQAYEQYF
TRBJ2-1 | TRBV20-1 | . | CSAPTDRRSSYNEQFF
TRBJ2-3 | TRBV15 | . | CATSRARIISTDTQYF